Listed here is a single T cell receptor (beta chain). The data derive from a study of T cell changes during pregnancy in multiple sclerosis. Trimming pared 7 bases from V and 8 bases from J, leaving 17 bases between. The CDR3 runs 12 residues. The germline V gene encodes CDR1 SQVTM and CDR2 ANQGSEA. TCRdb's table, derived via immunoSEQ multiplex PCR, lists solely in-frame clones and lacks some. This sample yields roughly 48,000 clones, of which 85% to 95% are seen a single time; roughly 0.85% belongs to the top ten. The sample in question was CD4+ T cells from peripheral blood mononuclear cells, obtained in the second trimester of pregnancy. The TCR was taken from a female donor in good health, enrolled as a control in a pregnancy study. J is TRBJ2-5 and V is TRBV29-1; TRBD2 is a possible D gene (6 bases). The CDR3 region has the DNA TGCAGCGCCGGGACTGTTCCGGCTACCCAGTACTTC. Translated: CSAGTVPATQYF. The full variable domain, rest sourced from reference TRBV29-1 and TRBJ2-5, is SAVISQKPSRDICQRGTSLTIQCQVDSQVTMMFWYRQQPGQSLTLIATANQGSEATYESGFVIDKFPISRPNLTFSTLTVSNMSPEDSSIYLCSAGTVPATQYFGPGTRLLVL.